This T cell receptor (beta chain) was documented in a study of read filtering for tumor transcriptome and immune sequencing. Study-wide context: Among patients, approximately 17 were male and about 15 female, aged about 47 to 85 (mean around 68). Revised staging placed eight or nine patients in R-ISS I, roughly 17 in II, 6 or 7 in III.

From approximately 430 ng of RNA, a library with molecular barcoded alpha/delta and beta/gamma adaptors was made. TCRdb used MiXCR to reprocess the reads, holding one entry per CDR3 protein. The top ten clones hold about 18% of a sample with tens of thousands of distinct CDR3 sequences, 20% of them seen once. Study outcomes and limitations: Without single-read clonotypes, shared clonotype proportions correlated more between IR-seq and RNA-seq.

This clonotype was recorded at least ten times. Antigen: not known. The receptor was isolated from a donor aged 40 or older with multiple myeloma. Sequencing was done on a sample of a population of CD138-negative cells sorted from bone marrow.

Here the CDR3 DNA reads TGTGCCAGCAGTTACTTCCCGGGACAGGGGAAGGTCGGCGGGTTCCCCACACCTCAAGAGACCCAGTACTTC. Protein sequence: CASSYFPGQGKVGGFPTPQETQYF. This chain uses TRBV6-2 or TRBV6-3 with TRBJ2-5; 10 bases line up with TRBD1. The V and J ends lost 1 base and 2 bases, in that order; junction bases with no gene match: 28. The CDR3 totals 24 residues. In germline, CDR1 is MNHEY, CDR2 SVGEGT.